Reported below is one T cell receptor (beta chain). Its antigen is currently unknown. The study profiled TCR beta VDJ and CDR3 using genomic DNA as template. TCRdb fed the reads into MiXCR, producing one record per CDR3 protein. The sample contains over 250,000 distinct CDR3 sequences, under 60% of which appear only once. An expansion of CD8+CD57+ cells by flow cytometry had been shown in patients chosen for sequencing. Severe acquired aplastic anemia was present in every patient. By the time of blood sampling, patients had still received no therapy. The CDR3 contains 14 residues. V lost 4 bases, J lost 4 bases, and 13 bases lay in between. CDR1 is DFQATT, CDR2 SNEGSKA, per germline (reference sequence). These data belong to a study of CD8+CD57+ T cells in acquired aplastic anemia. On the study more broadly: DNA from sorted CD4+ and CD8+ cells averaged approximately 3.2 ug. The study's findings and limits: Roughly 30 sequences, all CD8+ CDR3, were shared between patients and controls.

The genes are TRBV20-1 and TRBJ2-2, with D perhaps assigned TRBD1 or TRBD2 (5 bases each). The receptor was derived from a human donor with aplastic anemia. Source material: sorted CD4+, CD8+, or CD8+CD57+ T cells (not recorded which) from PBMCs. The CDR3 loop reads CSAKGTGTTGELFF. The CDR3 DNA reads TGCAGTGCTAAAGGGACGGGGACCACCGGGGAGCTGTTTTTT.